One sample yielded the 23 T cell receptor beta chains listed below, sequenced in a study of blood T cell repertoires in COVID-19. Clones were sequenced by immunoSEQ multiplex PCR, and TCRdb holds only the in-frame ones, with some missing. Of 150,000 to 200,000 clones listed, 65% to 90% were seen once; the top ten hold 7.5% to 10%. The specimen sequenced was peripheral blood. These receptors all stem from a man aged 50 to 59 with active or convalescent COVID-19.

V gene TRBV28 combines with J gene TRBJ2-7, with 7 bases lining up with TRBD2. The CDR3 has 15 residues. The V segment lost 3 bases and the J segment 3 bases; nucleotides outside the gene matches: 8. The germline V gene has CDR1 MDHEN and CDR2 SYDVKM. The CDR3 spells CASSFGRGTIYEQYF. The DNA for the CDR3 is TGTGCCAGCAGTTTCGGGCGGGGGACGATCTACGAGCAGTACTTC.

This clone was seen a single time. The chain couples TRBV7-3 to TRBJ2-6; 8 positions agree with TRBD1. The CDR3 length is 17 residues. V was clipped by 7 bases and J by 1 base; unmatched bases: 9. The germline V gene encodes CDR1 SGHTA and CDR2 FQGTGA. DNA of the CDR3: TGTGCCAGCACCCGGGACAGGTTAACTTCTGGGGCCAACGTCCTGACTTTC. Amino acids: CASTRDRLTSGANVLTF.

The V call is TRBV4-3, the J call TRBJ1-5; a possible D gene is TRBD1 (6 bases). Per the germline V gene, CDR1 is LGHNA and CDR2 is YSLEER. The CDR3 covers 16 residues. The V gene lost 0 bases and the J gene lost 6 bases, with 15 bases spanning the gap. The CDR3 nucleotides read TGCGCCAGCAGCCAAGACGTTCAGGGGACGAGTCAGCCCCAGCATTTT. Translated: CASSQDVQGTSQPQHF.

The chain links TRBV11-2 to TRBJ1-6; D possibly corresponds to TRBD1 (6 bases). Germline V gene sequence: CDR1 SGHAT, CDR2 FQNNGV. V was trimmed by 5 bases and J by 6 bases, leaving 17 bases between them. The CDR3 covers 16 residues. In DNA form, the CDR3 reads TGTGCCAGCAGCACCCAACAGGGTCTTTTTAATTCACCCCTCCACTTT. Amino acids: CASSTQQGLFNSPLHF.

This chain joins TRBV6-5 and TRBJ2-7, with D tentatively TRBD1 (5 bases). Trimming removed 6 bases from V and 4 bases from J, with 19 bases in between. The CDR3 is made up of 15 amino acids. Germline V gene lookup returns CDR1 MNHEY and CDR2 SVGAGI. In DNA form, the CDR3 reads TGTGCCAGCAGCTACCTGGGGCAGGGAAGTTACGAGCAGTACTTC. Protein: CASSYLGQGSYEQYF.

The rearrangement uses TRBV18 and TRBJ2-7; no clear D. The germline V gene encodes CDR1 KGHSH and CDR2 LQKENI. V was cut by 3 bases and J by 2 bases, with 8 bases left in between. CDR3 length: 13 residues. Here the CDR3 DNA reads TGTGCCAGCTCACCGAGCCTTACCTACGAGCAGTACTTC. It is translated as CASSPSLTYEQYF.

The V gene is TRBV5-1, the J gene TRBJ1-2; no firm D call. V lost 3 bases and J lost 0, with 9 bases in between. CDR1 and CDR2 from the germline V gene are SGHRS and YFSETQ. This CDR3 is built from 14 residues. The CDR3 DNA reads as TGCGCCAGCAGCTGGGAGGGCTCTAACTATGGCTACACCTTC. Its translation is CASSWEGSNYGYTF.

The chain combines TRBV6-5 with TRBJ1-2; D gene ambiguous. CDR1 is MNHEY, CDR2 SVGAGI, per germline. V dropped 8 bases and J dropped 4 bases, with 17 bases sitting between them. The CDR3 extends over 14 amino acids. In nucleotides, the CDR3 is TGTGCCAGCGAGGCCGATCTAACCCCCTATGGCTACACCTTC. This encodes CASEADLTPYGYTF.

The rearrangement links TRBV29-1 to TRBJ1-2, with TRBD1 matching 7 bases. Germline CDR1 is SQVTM and CDR2 is ANQGSEA. The V and J ends lost 6 bases and 7 bases, in that order; junction bases with no gene match: 8. This CDR3 has 12 amino acids. This chain's CDR3 is CSVQPGTVGYTF. In DNA, the CDR3 is TGCAGCGTCCAACCCGGGACAGTTGGCTACACCTTC.

J is TRBJ1-5 and V is TRBV5-1; perhaps TRBD1 as D (5 bases). Germline loops: CDR1 SGHRS, CDR2 YFSETQ. V lost 4 bases and J 8 bases, leaving 16 bases between the germline ends. The CDR3 sequence is 14 residues long. CDR3 DNA sequence: TGCGCCAGCAGCCTGGGCCCGCCAGGGAAGCCCCAGCATTTT. The encoded protein is CASSLGPPGKPQHF.

This chain connects TRBV28 to TRBJ1-3, with D possibly TRBD1 on 6 matching bases. There are 15 residues in the CDR3. Trimming took 1 base from V and 2 from J, leaving 9 bases between them. CDR1 MDHEN and CDR2 SYDVKM come from the germline V gene. The DNA for the CDR3 is TGTGCCAGCAGTTTATTCAAGGGGGCTGGAAACACCATATATTTT. Amino acids: CASSLFKGAGNTIYF.

As concerns this clone: The junction departs from germline at one end; a sequencing error may be responsible. The gene calls are TRBV30 and TRBJ1-5; a possible D gene is TRBD1 (6 bases). CDR3 size: 14 residues. Germline-derived CDR1 and CDR2 are GTSNPN and SVGIG (reference sequence). The DNA for the CDR3 is TGTGCCTGGAGTGTAATTGGGGGCAACCAGCCCCAGCATTTT. Its translation is CAWSVIGGNQPQHF.

V is TRBV19 and J is TRBJ2-1; the D gene is possibly TRBD1 (5 bases). This CDR3 is built from 13 residues. Trimming left V 5 bases short and J 4 bases short, with 9 bases between. The germline V gene encodes CDR1 LNHDA and CDR2 SQIVND (reference sequence). The CDR3 sequence is CASSADSYNEQFF. The CDR3 DNA reads TGTGCCAGTAGTGCCGACAGTTACAATGAGCAGTTCTTC.

The chain joins TRBV29-1 to TRBJ2-2; 9 positions match TRBD1. Germline V gene data show CDR1 as SQVTM and CDR2 as ANQGSEA. Losses at the gene ends were 5 bases for V and 6 bases for J; bases not matched to a gene: 1. The CDR3 loop spans 12 amino acids. CDR3 sequence: CSVWTGAGELFF. DNA for the CDR3: TGCAGCGTTTGGACAGGGGCCGGGGAGCTGTTTTTT.

V is TRBV6-5 and J is TRBJ1-3, with 7 bases matching TRBD1. From germline, CDR1 is MNHEY and CDR2 SVGAGI. The length of the CDR3 is 15 residues. Trimming took 5 bases from V and 0 from J; bases not matched to a gene: 4. The CDR3 sequence is CASSRQGDSGNTIYF. Here the CDR3 DNA reads TGTGCCAGCAGTCGACAGGGAGACTCTGGAAACACCATATATTTT.

The chain joins TRBV4-3 to TRBJ1-4; weak D call: TRBD1 (5 bases). CDR1 and CDR2 from the germline V gene are LGHNA and YSLEER. Trimming cost V 2 bases and J 7 bases, with 8 bases left between them. The CDR3 extends over 13 amino acids. CDR3 protein: CASSQTRGEKLFF. The CDR3 DNA is TGCGCCAGCAGCCAAACAAGGGGTGAAAAACTGTTTTTT.

This chain uses TRBV3-1 (or the pseudogene TRBV3-2) with TRBJ2-3; no definite D call. The CDR3 runs to 14 residues. The V gene's germline CDR1 is LGHDT and CDR2 YNNKEL (reference sequence). With 4 bases removed from V and 1 base from J, the gap between germline ends came to 9 bases. CDR3 amino acids: CASSPYTGTDTQYF. As DNA, the CDR3 is TGTGCCAGCAGCCCATACACCGGCACAGATACGCAGTATTTT.

The rearrangement links TRBV5-1 to TRBJ2-2; D uncertain. CDR3 size: 18 residues. Germline V lookup: CDR1 SGHRS, CDR2 YFSETQ. The ends were cut back, 0 bases at V and 0 bases at J, with 15 bases in the middle. The CDR3 DNA reads as TGCGCCAGCAGCTTGGGGCTAGGATTAGAGGCGAACACCGGGGAGCTGTTTTTT. Protein: CASSLGLGLEANTGELFF.

In this sample, this clone is medium-sized. The gene calls are TRBV27 and TRBJ2-2; TRBD2 matches 8 bases. V shed 0 bases and J 2 bases; nucleotides not matched to a gene: 5. There are 17 residues in the CDR3. Germline assignment: CDR1 MNHEY and CDR2 SMNVEV (reference sequence). The CDR3 nucleotides read TGTGCCAGCAGTTTATCCCGACTAGCGCTAAACACCGGGGAGCTGTTTTTT. Amino acid sequence: CASSLSRLALNTGELFF.

This chain joins TRBV11-2 and TRBJ2-2, with TRBD2 as a possible D gene (6 bases). This CDR3 comprises 13 residues. Germline V gene sequence: CDR1 SGHAT, CDR2 FQNNGV. Trimming shortened V by 8 bases and J by 4 bases, and 11 bases separated the two germline ends. For the CDR3, the DNA is TGTGCCAGCGGACCGGGGGTCACCGGGGAGCTGTTTTTT. Translation: CASGPGVTGELFF. The variable domain in full, with the rest retrieved from reference TRBV11-2 and TRBJ2-2, is EAGVAQSPRYKIIEKRQSVAFWCNPISGHATLYWYQQILGQGPKLLIQFQNNGVVDDSQLPKDRFSAERLKGVDSTLKIQPAKLEDSAVYLCASGPGVTGELFFGEGSRLTVL.

This rearrangement joins TRBV18 to TRBJ1-3; no definite D call. The CDR3 loop spans 15 amino acids. CDR1 is KGHSH, CDR2 LQKENI, per germline. V lost 0 bases and J 0 bases, leaving 6 bases between the germline ends. CDR3 DNA: TGTGCCAGCTCACCACCACTGAGCTCTGGAAACACCATATATTTT. It translates to CASSPPLSSGNTIYF.

The V call is TRBV10-3, the J call TRBJ1-1, with 8 positions matching TRBD1. The CDR3 spans 13 residues. Germline CDR1 is ENHRY and CDR2 is SYGVKD. The J segment lost 1 base and the V segment lost 10 bases, leaving 5 bases of the junction unmatched. CDR3 nucleotide sequence: TGTGCCACCACGGGACAGGAGAACACTGAAGCTTTCTTT. Translating it yields CATTGQENTEAFF.

The chain carries TRBV18 and TRBJ2-7, with TRBD2 as a possible D gene (6 bases). Trimming shortened V by 5 bases and J by 5 bases, and 22 bases separated the two germline ends. The CDR3 sequence is 16 residues long. Germline CDR1 is KGHSH and CDR2 is LQKENI. CDR3 nucleotide sequence: TGTGCCAGCTCATTAGAGACCGGAGGGGCGGTCGACGAGCAGTACTTC. Amino acids: CASSLETGGAVDEQYF.